Below, 8 T cell receptor beta chains from the same sample are listed, as sequenced in a study of blood T cell repertoires in COVID-19. The repertoire was sequenced with immunoSEQ multiplex PCR; TCRdb's copy has only in-frame clones and lacks some. The sample yields 100,000 to 120,000 clones, 80% to 85% seen once. Sequenced: peripheral blood. These TCRs come from a man older than 75 with acute or convalescent COVID-19.

This chain uses TRBV5-1 with TRBJ2-6; TRBD2 aligns across 7 bases. CDR3 length equals 15 residues. Germline CDR1 and CDR2: SGHRS and YFSETQ. J was trimmed by 1 base and V by 4 bases; bases with no gene match: 2. For the CDR3, the DNA is TGCGCCAGCAGCACCGGGGGGTCTGGGGCCAACGTCCTGACTTTC. This gives the protein CASSTGGSGANVLTF. Filled out from reference TRBV5-1 and TRBJ2-6, the complete variable domain reads KAGVTQTPRYLIKTRGQQVTLSCSPISGHRSVSWYQQTPGQGLQFLFEYFSETQRNKGNFPGRFSGRQFSNSRSEMNVSTLELGDSALYLCASSTGGSGANVLTFGAGSRLTVL.

The chain uses TRBV28 and TRBJ2-1; the D gene is possibly TRBD2 (7 bases). This CDR3 has 18 residues. Trimming removed 5 bases at V and 3 bases at J, with 23 bases between. Germline V gene sequence: CDR1 MDHEN, CDR2 SYDVKM. As DNA, the CDR3 is TGTGCCAGCAGTCCCCTTGGGAGGGGGGGAAGAGACTACAATGAGCAGTTCTTC. Translating gives CASSPLGRGGRDYNEQFF.

This chain connects TRBV6-5 to TRBJ2-2, with a possible D match to TRBD2 (7 bases). There are 16 residues in the CDR3. Germline assignment: CDR1 MNHEY and CDR2 SVGAGI. The V end was cut by 0 bases, the J end by 6 bases, with 14 bases between. Here the CDR3 reads CASSYSGGRLSGELFF. The CDR3 DNA follows: TGTGCCAGCAGTTACTCCGGGGGGCGTCTTTCCGGGGAGCTGTTTTTT.

The chain employs TRBV7-3 and TRBJ2-2; TRBD1 might be the D (5 bases). Trimming cost V 3 bases and J 0 bases, with 8 bases left between them. Germline-derived CDR1 and CDR2 are SGHTA and FQGTGA. The CDR3 loop spans 15 amino acids. The DNA for the CDR3 is TGTGCCAGCAGCTTCGACAGTTCGAACACCGGGGAGCTGTTTTTT. It yields the protein CASSFDSSNTGELFF.

The genes are TRBV11-2 and TRBJ2-1; 11 bases fit TRBD1. Germline loops: CDR1 SGHAT, CDR2 FQNNGV. Germline trimming cut 5 bases from V and 7 bases from J; bases unmatched to any gene: 7. This CDR3 region has 15 residues. CDR3 amino acids: CASSMRTGGRNEQFF. The CDR3 DNA is TGTGCCAGCAGCATGCGGACAGGGGGCAGGAATGAGCAGTTCTTC.

The rearrangement links TRBV29-1 to TRBJ2-1; 7 bases align to TRBD2. J lost 5 bases, V lost 2 bases, and 3 bases had no gene match. Germline CDR1 and CDR2: SQVTM and ANQGSEA. This CDR3 is 13 amino acids long. The CDR3 loop reads CSVELAVHNEQFF. The CDR3 coding sequence is TGCAGCGTTGAACTAGCGGTTCACAATGAGCAGTTCTTC.

The rearrangement links TRBV19 to TRBJ1-2, with TRBD1 matching 8 bases. The V gene end was trimmed by 3 bases and the J gene end by 3 bases; junction bases not matched to a gene: 12. Germline-derived CDR1 and CDR2 are LNHDA and SQIVND (reference sequence). The CDR3 sequence is 17 residues long. The CDR3 nucleotides read TGTGCCAGTAGTATTAGGACAGGGCGACCGTGGGACTATGGCTACACCTTC. Residues: CASSIRTGRPWDYGYTF.

This chain uses TRBV5-1 with TRBJ2-7; D perhaps matches TRBD1 (5 bases). The CDR3 covers 16 residues. Trimming removed 1 base at V and 0 bases at J, with 14 bases between. The germline CDR1 and CDR2 sequences are SGHRS and YFSETQ. CDR3 nucleotide sequence: TGCGCCAGCAGCTTGCGTCAGGGAATAATCTCCTACGAGCAGTACTTC. Translated: CASSLRQGIISYEQYF.